This T cell receptor (beta chain) was identified during a study of cytomegalovirus exposure and HLA in healthy donors. This CDR3 has 16 residues. The J segment lost 1 base and the V segment lost 3 bases, leaving 9 bases of the junction unmatched. CDR1 is SGHTA and CDR2 is FQGNSA in the germline V gene. The PCR made use of 60 Vbeta and 13 Jbeta primers. Assay: immunoSEQ multiplex PCR; the TCRdb copy retains only in-frame clones and omits some. The sample includes around 140,000 clones, approximately 80% seen only once; the top ten take around 1.9%. Sequencing input: PBMCs. The chain recombines TRBV7-2 with TRBJ2-7; 7 positions match TRBD2. This TCR derives from a woman between 40 and 55 years old in good health and CMV-seronegative. This chain's CDR3 is CASSFGGSSLSYEQYF. CDR3 nucleotide sequence: TGTGCCAGCAGCTTCGGGGGGTCCTCCTTATCCTACGAGCAGTACTTC.